This T cell receptor beta chain was found in a study of blood T cell repertoires in COVID-19. Trimming at V came to 4 bases and at J to 2 bases, leaving 6 bases not matched to a gene. The CDR3 is made up of 16 amino acids. The V gene's germline CDR1 is SGDLS and CDR2 YYNGEE. Assay: immunoSEQ multiplex PCR; the TCRdb copy retains only in-frame clones and omits some. The sample has 400,000 to 500,000 clones; around 87% are singletons. The V call is TRBV9, the J call TRBJ2-1; 10 bases agree with TRBD2. This sequence originates from a middle-aged woman who had recovered from COVID-19. Sequencing was carried out using PBMCs or T cells enriched from blood (not recorded which). The CDR3 DNA follows: TGTGCCAGCAGCCCCCCCAGCGGGAGGGCCTACAATGAGCAGTTCTTC. It encodes CASSPPSGRAYNEQFF.